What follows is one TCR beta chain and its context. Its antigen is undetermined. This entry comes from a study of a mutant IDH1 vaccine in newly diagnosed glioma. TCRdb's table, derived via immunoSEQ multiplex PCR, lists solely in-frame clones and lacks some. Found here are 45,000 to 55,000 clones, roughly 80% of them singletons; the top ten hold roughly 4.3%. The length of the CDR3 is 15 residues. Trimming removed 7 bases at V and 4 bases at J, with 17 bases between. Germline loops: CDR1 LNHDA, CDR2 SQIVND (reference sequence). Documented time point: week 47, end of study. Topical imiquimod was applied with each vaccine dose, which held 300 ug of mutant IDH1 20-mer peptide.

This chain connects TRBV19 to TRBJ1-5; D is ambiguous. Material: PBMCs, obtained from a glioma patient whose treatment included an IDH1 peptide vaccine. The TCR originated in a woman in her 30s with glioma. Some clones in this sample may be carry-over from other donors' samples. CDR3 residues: CASIGSWRTNQPQHF. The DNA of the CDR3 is TGTGCCAGTATCGGTAGCTGGCGGACTAATCAGCCCCAGCATTTT.